The 14 T cell receptor beta chains below were found in one sample sequenced in a study of T cell changes during pregnancy in multiple sclerosis. Measured with immunoSEQ multiplex PCR; TCRdb has only the in-frame clones, and not every one. The table has 60,000 to 70,000 clones, approximately 89% seen once. This sample comprised peripheral blood, obtained in the third trimester of pregnancy. Receptors originate from a female donor in good health, enrolled as a control in a pregnancy study.

This clone counts as medium-sized. This rearrangement joins TRBV21-1 to TRBJ2-7; the D call of TRBD1 is as the table states it, not checked on the DNA. TRBV21-1 is deemed a pseudogene. The CDR3 totals 21 residues. Here the CDR3 reads CASSKGPGGQGENKSSYEQYF. The DNA of the CDR3 is TGTGCCAGCAGCAAAGGACCCGGTGGACAGGGGGAAAACAAGAGCTCCTACGAGCAGTACTTC.

The chain links TRBV5-1 to TRBJ2-5; tentatively, D is TRBD2 (5 bases). The CDR3 runs to 14 residues. Trimming removed 5 bases at V and 1 base at J, with 12 bases between. Germline V gene data show CDR1 as SGHRS and CDR2 as YFSETQ. The CDR3 reads CASRPSGIQETQYF. CDR3 sequence (DNA): TGCGCCAGCAGACCCTCCGGGATCCAAGAGACCCAGTACTTC.

The chain couples TRBV27 to TRBJ1-4; 9 bases map to TRBD1. The V gene end was trimmed by 6 bases and the J gene end by 1 base; junction bases not matched to a gene: 3. The CDR3 is 15 amino acids. The V gene's germline CDR1 is MNHEY and CDR2 SMNVEV (reference sequence). The CDR3 spells CASRGTGKTNEKLFF. The CDR3, as DNA: TGTGCCAGCAGGGGGACAGGGAAAACTAATGAAAAACTGTTTTTT.

This clone was seen a single time. The rearrangement uses TRBV7-4 and TRBJ1-5; D gene uncertain. Germline V lookup: CDR1 SGHVT, CDR2 SQSDAQ. This CDR3 is built from 16 residues. V dropped 2 bases and J dropped 7 bases, with 18 bases sitting between them. The CDR3 is CASSLKVKGEGQPQHF. Here the CDR3 DNA reads TGTGCCAGCAGCTTAAAGGTGAAGGGTGAGGGACAGCCCCAGCATTTT.

The chain employs TRBV7-9 and TRBJ2-4; perhaps TRBD1 as D (6 bases). V shed 5 bases and J shed 1 base, with 12 bases lying between them. The length of the CDR3 is 15 residues. The germline gives CDR1 SEHNR, CDR2 FQNEAQ (reference sequence). The CDR3 reads CASSDTGIAKNIQYF. The CDR3 bases are TGTGCCAGCAGCGACACAGGGATCGCCAAAAACATTCAGTACTTC.

The chain has TRBV28 and TRBJ2-6, with TRBD1 matching 9 bases. CDR3 length: 17 residues. Trimming at V came to 6 bases and at J to 0 bases, leaving 6 bases not matched to a gene. Germline loops: CDR1 MDHEN, CDR2 SYDVKM. For the CDR3, the DNA is TGTGCCAGCAGGGACAGGGGCCGGGACTCTGGGGCCAACGTCCTGACTTTC. It encodes CASRDRGRDSGANVLTF.

The chain is built from TRBV4-3 and TRBJ2-6; a weak D match, TRBD1 (6 bases). The CDR3 spans 17 residues. The germline gives CDR1 LGHNA, CDR2 YSLEER. The germline V and J ends were trimmed by 1 base and 1 base, with 11 bases remaining between them. The CDR3 loop reads CASSQGLTGSGANVLTF. The CDR3 bases are TGCGCCAGCAGCCAAGGGCTTACAGGGTCTGGGGCCAACGTCCTGACTTTC.

V usage is TRBV9 and J usage is TRBJ2-2; tentatively, D is TRBD1 (5 bases). V lost 0 bases and J 4 bases, leaving 10 bases between the germline ends. Per germline, CDR1 SGDLS and CDR2 YYNGEE. The CDR3 contains 15 residues. CDR3 DNA sequence: TGTGCCAGCAGCGTAGGGGCAGGGCCCACCGGGGAGCTGTTTTTT. This sequence encodes CASSVGAGPTGELFF.

V gene TRBV6-1 combines with J gene TRBJ2-2; maybe TRBD2 (5 bases). Germline loops: CDR1 MNHNS, CDR2 SASEGT. There are 14 residues in the CDR3. V lost 5 bases, J lost 5 bases, and 12 bases lay in between. The CDR3 DNA reads as TGTGCCAGCAGTACCTGGTGGAGGACCGGGGAGCTGTTTTTT. It encodes CASSTWWRTGELFF.

This clone was seen a single time. This chain connects TRBV18 to TRBJ2-2, with 7 bases that match TRBD1. Germline V gene lookup returns CDR1 KGHSH and CDR2 LQKENI. Trimming took 2 bases from V and 4 from J; bases not matched to a gene: 16. This CDR3 region has 19 residues. CDR3 DNA: TGTGCCAGCTCACCATCTCCGGCAGGGGGATACCAGGGCACCGGGGAGCTGTTTTTT. It yields the protein CASSPSPAGGYQGTGELFF.

The V call is TRBV5-8, the J call TRBJ1-1; the D is unclear. Germline CDR1 reads SGHTS; CDR2 reads YDEGEE. The ends were cut back, 0 bases at V and 7 bases at J, with 10 bases in the middle. The CDR3 totals 13 residues. In nucleotides, the CDR3 is TGTGCCAGCAGCTTGGTACGCCCCTATGAAGCTTTCTTT. This translates into CASSLVRPYEAFF. Full variable domain (remainder filled in from reference TRBV5-8 and TRBJ1-1): EAGVTQSPTHLIKTRGQQATLRCSPISGHTSVYWYQQALGLGLQFLLWYDEGEERNRGNFPPRFSGRQFPNYSSELNVNALELEDSALYLCASSLVRPYEAFFGQGTRLTVV.

This chain connects TRBV6-5 to TRBJ2-3; the match to TRBD2 covers 8 bases. V was pared by 0 bases and J by 4 bases, with 6 bases of the junction left unmatched. The V gene's germline CDR1 is MNHEY and CDR2 SVGAGI. The CDR3 has 16 residues. The CDR3 sequence is CASSYSAGGVADTQYF. DNA for the CDR3: TGTGCCAGCAGTTACTCCGCGGGGGGCGTCGCAGATACGCAGTATTTT.

The CDR3, as DNA: TGTGCCAGCAGTTACTCGATTGACAGGGGGAACACCATATATTTT. Protein product: CASSYSIDRGNTIYF. This chain links TRBV6-6 with TRBJ1-3; 9 bases line up with TRBD1. The germline V gene encodes CDR1 MNHNY and CDR2 SVGAGI (reference sequence). V gave up 0 bases and J gave up 7 bases; unmatched junction bases: 4. This CDR3 contains 15 residues.

The V and J genes are TRBV5-4 and TRBJ2-4, with 7 bases lining up with TRBD2. J gave up 3 bases and V 5 bases, and 5 bases lay outside the gene matches. CDR1 and CDR2 (germline): SGHNT, YYREEE (reference sequence). The CDR3 length is 14 residues. This CDR3 is CASRMRGSKNIQYF. CDR3 in DNA: TGTGCCAGCAGGATGCGGGGGAGCAAAAACATTCAGTACTTC.